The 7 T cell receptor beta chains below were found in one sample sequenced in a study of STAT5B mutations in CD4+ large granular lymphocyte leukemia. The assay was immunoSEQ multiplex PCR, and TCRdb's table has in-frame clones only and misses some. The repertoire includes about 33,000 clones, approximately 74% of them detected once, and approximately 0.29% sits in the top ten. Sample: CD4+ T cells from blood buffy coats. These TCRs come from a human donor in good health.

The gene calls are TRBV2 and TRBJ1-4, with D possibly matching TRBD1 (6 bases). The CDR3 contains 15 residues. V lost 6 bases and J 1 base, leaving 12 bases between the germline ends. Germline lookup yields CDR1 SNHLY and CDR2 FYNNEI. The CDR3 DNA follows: TGTGCCAGCAGCCTTTTCAGGGGAACTAATGAAAAACTGTTTTTT. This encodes CASSLFRGTNEKLFF.

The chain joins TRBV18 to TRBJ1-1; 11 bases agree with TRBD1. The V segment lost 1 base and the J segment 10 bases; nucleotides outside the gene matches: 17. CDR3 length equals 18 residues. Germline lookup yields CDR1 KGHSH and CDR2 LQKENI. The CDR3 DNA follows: TGTGCCAGCTCACCACGAACCGTGGACAGGGGGCGCATAACGGGAGCTTTCTTT. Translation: CASSPRTVDRGRITGAFF.

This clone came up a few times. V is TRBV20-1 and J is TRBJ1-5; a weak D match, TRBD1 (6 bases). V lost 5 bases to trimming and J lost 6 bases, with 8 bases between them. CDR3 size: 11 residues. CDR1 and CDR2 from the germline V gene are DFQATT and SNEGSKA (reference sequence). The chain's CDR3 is CSAAGVQPQHF. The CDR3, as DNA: TGCAGTGCTGCAGGGGTTCAGCCCCAGCATTTT.

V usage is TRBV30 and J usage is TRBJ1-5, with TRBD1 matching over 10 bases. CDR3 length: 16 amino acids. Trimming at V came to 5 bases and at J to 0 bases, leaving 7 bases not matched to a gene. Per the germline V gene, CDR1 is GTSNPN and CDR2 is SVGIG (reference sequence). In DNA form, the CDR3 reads TGTGCCTGGGGTCGGACAGGGGGATATAGCAATCAGCCCCAGCATTTT. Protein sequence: CAWGRTGGYSNQPQHF.

The CDR3 is CASSLVARDTGELFF. The CDR3 nucleotides read TGCGCCAGCAGCTTGGTAGCGAGGGACACCGGGGAGCTGTTTTTT. The rearrangement links TRBV5-1 to TRBJ2-2, with a tentative D call TRBD2 (5 bases). The length of the CDR3 is 15 residues. Between the trimmed V and J ends, which lost 0 bases and 3 bases, there was a span of 9 bases. The V gene's germline CDR1 is SGHRS and CDR2 YFSETQ.

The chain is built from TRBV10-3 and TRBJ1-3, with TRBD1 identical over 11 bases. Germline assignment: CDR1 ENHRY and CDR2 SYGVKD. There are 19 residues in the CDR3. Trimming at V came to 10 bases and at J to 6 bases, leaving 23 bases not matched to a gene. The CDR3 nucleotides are TGTGCCACCTCGAGTGGACGAATCGGACAGGGGGCGCTAGAAAACACCATATATTTT. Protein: CATSSGRIGQGALENTIYF.

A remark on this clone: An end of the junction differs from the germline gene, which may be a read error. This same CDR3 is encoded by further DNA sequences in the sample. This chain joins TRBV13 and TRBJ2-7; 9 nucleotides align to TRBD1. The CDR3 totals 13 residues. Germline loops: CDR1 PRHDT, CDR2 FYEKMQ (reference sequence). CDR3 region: CASSGQGKNEQYF. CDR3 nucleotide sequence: TGTGCCAGCAGCGGACAGGGGAAGAACGAGCAGTACTTT.